Following are 27 T cell receptor beta chains from one sample sequenced in a study of blood T cell repertoires in COVID-19. The protocol was immunoSEQ multiplex PCR, while the TCRdb copy is restricted to in-frame clones and leaves out a portion. The table records 150,000 to 200,000 clones, around 82% of them present only once. Sequenced: peripheral blood. The receptors were sampled from a woman between 40 and 50 years old with COVID-19, enrolled during active disease.

The rearrangement joins TRBV14 to TRBJ2-3; D is unresolved. V was shortened by 5 bases and J by 2 bases, with 14 bases between the two germline ends. In germline, CDR1 is SGHDN, CDR2 FVKESK. The CDR3 loop spans 15 amino acids. CDR3 coding DNA: TGTGCCAGCAGCTTCGGGTCTCGCCTCACAGATACGCAGTATTTT. This sequence encodes CASSFGSRLTDTQYF.

The chain combines TRBV27 with TRBJ1-5; D not resolved. V gave up 6 bases and J gave up 12 bases, with 3 bases separating them. The CDR3 is made up of 8 amino acids. Germline V gives CDR1 MNHEY, CDR2 SMNVEV (reference sequence). CDR3 DNA sequence: TGTGCCAGCAGCAACCAGCATTTT. Its translation: CASSNQHF.

The chain links TRBV7-8 to TRBJ2-2, with D unclear. Trimming pared 1 base from V and 0 bases from J, leaving 6 bases between. CDR3 length: 15 residues. CDR1 and CDR2 from the germline V gene are SGHVS and FQNEAQ. The CDR3 spells CASSLGLSNTGELFF. DNA for the CDR3: TGTGCCAGCAGCTTAGGTTTATCGAACACCGGGGAGCTGTTTTTT.

This clone has a handful of counts. The chain employs TRBV6-4 and TRBJ2-3, with 9 bases aligning to TRBD2. CDR1 and CDR2 from the germline V gene are MRHNA and SNTAGT. The CDR3 length is 19 residues. The CDR3 reads CAGPVRRLAGWTGLDTQYF. The DNA of the CDR3 is TGTGCAGGTCCCGTGCGGCGGCTAGCGGGATGGACTGGGTTAGATACGCAGTATTTT.

The rearrangement uses TRBV2 and TRBJ2-1; TRBD2 agrees at 7 bases. The CDR3 has 18 residues. The germline gives CDR1 SNHLY, CDR2 FYNNEI. The trim removed 5 bases at V and 7 bases at J, leaving 20 bases unmatched. The CDR3 coding sequence is TGTGCCAGCAGTCCCTACGGGGTGGGAGCGGGACTTATAAATGAGCAGTTCTTC. This sequence encodes CASSPYGVGAGLINEQFF.

The gene calls are TRBV7-8 and TRBJ1-2, with a possible D match to TRBD1 (6 bases). The germline CDR1 and CDR2 sequences are SGHVS and FQNEAQ. The CDR3 has 15 residues. Trimming shortened V by 2 bases and J by 5 bases, and 15 bases separated the two germline ends. The CDR3 nucleotides are TGTGCCAGCAGCTTATCAAGGACAGTTACTTATGGCTACACCTTC. It is translated as CASSLSRTVTYGYTF.

V usage is TRBV29-1 and J usage is TRBJ2-5; D gene uncertain. The length of the CDR3 is 13 residues. Germline V gene sequence: CDR1 SQVTM, CDR2 ANQGSEA. The ends were cut back, 4 bases at V and 2 bases at J, with 11 bases in the middle. The CDR3 is CSVGQNIQETQYF. The CDR3 DNA sequence: TGCAGCGTTGGGCAGAATATACAAGAGACCCAGTACTTC.

CDR3 bases: TGTGCCAGCAGCTTTAGGAGTGGATCCGGGGAGCTGTTTTTT. Translation gives CASSFRSGSGELFF. The chain is built from TRBV7-3 and TRBJ2-2; D remains ambiguous. Per germline, CDR1 SGHTA and CDR2 FQGTGA. V lost 3 bases and J lost 6, with 11 bases in between. This CDR3 comprises 14 residues.

The DNA for the CDR3 is TGTGCCAGTAGTATGGGGGGGGTAGGAGTCAATCAGCCCCAGCATTTT. Translating gives CASSMGGVGVNQPQHF. J is TRBJ1-5 and V is TRBV19, with TRBD1 as a possible D gene (5 bases). The CDR3 has 16 residues. Per the germline V gene, CDR1 is LNHDA and CDR2 is SQIVND (reference sequence). Trimming cost V 3 bases and J 3 bases, with 15 bases left between them.

This chain links TRBV10-2 with TRBJ2-7; 10 nucleotides align to TRBD2. Germline CDR1 WSHSY, CDR2 SAAADI. Trimming removed 1 base from V and 3 bases from J; junction bases left unmatched: 9. This CDR3 has 17 amino acids. The CDR3 region has the DNA TGCGCCAGCAGTGAGTTGACAACTAGCGGGGCCTTCTACGAGCAGTACTTC. It specifies CASSELTTSGAFYEQYF.

V and J are TRBV7-3 and TRBJ1-2, with a weak D call TRBD1 (5 bases). Trimming cost V 0 bases and J 6 bases, with 14 bases left between them. The CDR3 spans 15 residues. The germline V gene has CDR1 SGHTA and CDR2 FQGTGA. The CDR3 loop is CASSLTGEGLDGYTF. The CDR3 nucleotides are TGTGCCAGCAGCTTAACGGGGGAGGGGCTTGATGGCTACACCTTC.

The chain uses TRBV2 and TRBJ1-2, with 11 nucleotides matching TRBD1. Germline V gene data show CDR1 as SNHLY and CDR2 as FYNNEI. V lost 6 bases, J lost 4 bases, and 1 base stayed unmatched. The CDR3 has 13 amino acids. CDR3 nucleotide sequence: TGTGCCAGCAGCGGGACAGGGGGCTATGGCTACACCTTC. It codes for CASSGTGGYGYTF.

The chain combines TRBV3-1 (or the pseudogene TRBV3-2) with TRBJ2-3, with 10 bases aligning to TRBD1. From germline, CDR1 is LGHDT and CDR2 YNNKEL (reference sequence). The CDR3 has 13 residues. Unmatched junction bases numbered 5, after V lost 4 bases and J lost 10 bases. DNA of the CDR3: TGTGCCAGCAGCCCCTTTGGACAGGGGGCGCAGTATTTT. Protein sequence: CASSPFGQGAQYF.

The V gene is TRBV3-1 (or the pseudogene TRBV3-2), the J gene TRBJ2-5; no definite D call. CDR3 size: 12 residues. Germline V lookup: CDR1 LGHDT, CDR2 YNNKEL (reference sequence). V was shortened by 3 bases and J by 5 bases, with 7 bases between the two germline ends. The CDR3 DNA follows: TGTGCCAGCAGCCAGGTTCGGGAGACCCAGTACTTC. Residues: CASSQVRETQYF.

This clone appeared a single time. The chain recombines TRBV4-1 with TRBJ1-1; 7 bases are shared with TRBD1. This CDR3 comprises 13 residues. Germline loops: CDR1 MGHRA, CDR2 YSYEKL. Germline trimming cut 4 bases from V and 10 bases from J; bases unmatched to any gene: 9. This CDR3 reads CASSRAGTEGAFF. CDR3 coding DNA: TGCGCCAGCAGCCGAGCCGGGACAGAGGGAGCTTTCTTT.

On this clone: At one boundary the junction diverges from the germline segment, which might be a read error. The chain combines TRBV9 with TRBJ2-3; 9 bases line up with TRBD2. From germline, CDR1 is SGDLS and CDR2 YYNGEE. The CDR3 has 14 amino acids. The CDR3 DNA follows: TGTGCCAGTAGCGGGGGCCGAAGCACAGATACGCAGTATTTT. Amino acid sequence: CASSGGRSTDTQYF.

V is TRBV14 and J is TRBJ2-2; D gene unclear. Germline CDR1 is SGHDN and CDR2 is FVKESK. The CDR3 loop spans 13 amino acids. V was clipped by 1 base and J by 6 bases, with 6 bases between them. The CDR3 sequence is CASSQVVAGELFF. Here the CDR3 DNA reads TGTGCCAGCAGCCAAGTAGTCGCCGGGGAGCTGTTTTTT.

The gene calls are TRBV28 and TRBJ1-2; D is perhaps TRBD1 (5 bases). Germline V CDR1 and CDR2: MDHEN, SYDVKM. The CDR3 spans 16 residues. Trimming took off 2 bases at V and 0 bases at J, with 13 bases between the two ends. CDR3 sequence: CASSLAQQVANYGYTF. In DNA form, the CDR3 reads TGTGCCAGCAGTTTAGCCCAACAGGTAGCTAACTATGGCTACACCTTC.

The genes are TRBV15 and TRBJ2-3, with TRBD2 matching over 9 bases. CDR1 and CDR2 (germline): LNHNV, YYDKDF (reference sequence). With 8 bases clipped from V and 5 bases from J, the junction kept 11 bases outside the gene matches. The CDR3 contains 15 residues. CDR3 in amino acids: CATATGSGSLDTQYF. CDR3 nucleotide sequence: TGTGCCACCGCCACTGGTAGCGGGAGCTTAGATACGCAGTATTTT.

The rearrangement uses TRBV15 and TRBJ1-3; unclear D gene. V was clipped by 1 base and J by 4 bases, with 14 bases between them. This CDR3 comprises 16 residues. Germline CDR1 and CDR2: LNHNV and YYDKDF (reference sequence). The CDR3, as DNA: TGTGCCACCAGCAGAGCCTCCTTCCTAGGCGGAAACACCATATATTTT. Protein: CATSRASFLGGNTIYF.

This clone was found a few times. The chain is built from TRBV7-9 and TRBJ1-4; D is ambiguous. V lost 5 bases, J lost 7 bases, and 20 bases lay in between. The CDR3 sequence is 16 residues long. CDR1 is SEHNR, CDR2 FQNEAQ, per germline (reference sequence). CDR3 nucleotides: TGTGCCAGCAGCACCTTCCTCGCGTTCGGTCGTGAAAAACTGTTTTTT. It is translated as CASSTFLAFGREKLFF.

The chain carries TRBV6-1 and TRBJ1-5, with a weak D call TRBD1 (5 bases). CDR3 length: 18 amino acids. CDR1 MNHNS and CDR2 SASEGT come from the germline V gene. V lost 2 bases to trimming and J lost 6 bases, with 23 bases between them. The CDR3 here is CASSELPLGRVVSQPQHF. The CDR3 bases are TGTGCCAGCAGTGAACTACCCCTCGGCAGGGTGGTGAGTCAGCCCCAGCATTTT.

This clone showed up just once. The chain couples TRBV6-1 to TRBJ1-1; D gene uncertain. V was trimmed by 6 bases and J by 1 base, leaving 12 bases between them. Germline lookup yields CDR1 MNHNS and CDR2 SASEGT. This CDR3 spans 14 amino acids. In DNA, the CDR3 is TGTGCCAGCAGAGCGGGGAGGCAGAACACTGAAGCTTTCTTT. Amino acids: CASRAGRQNTEAFF.

The chain couples TRBV19 to TRBJ2-7, with a weak D call TRBD1 (5 bases). The CDR3 extends over 14 amino acids. Germline V gives CDR1 LNHDA, CDR2 SQIVND (reference sequence). Trimming removed 3 bases from V and 5 bases from J, with 14 bases in between. The CDR3 nucleotides are TGTGCCAGTAGTATCGACAGTAGACTCGACGAGCAGTACTTC. Residues: CASSIDSRLDEQYF.

The chain combines TRBV7-3 with TRBJ2-1, with a possible D match to TRBD1 (6 bases). Germline V gives CDR1 SGHTA, CDR2 FQGTGA. V gave up 3 bases and J gave up 5 bases, with 17 bases separating them. The CDR3 extends over 16 amino acids. CDR3 protein: CASSFQPMTGDNEQFF. The CDR3 bases are TGTGCCAGCAGCTTCCAACCTATGACAGGAGACAATGAGCAGTTCTTC.

The rearrangement links TRBV19 to TRBJ1-2; D remains unclear. The CDR3 runs 13 residues. Looked up from germline, CDR1 is LNHDA and CDR2 is SQIVND (reference sequence). Trimming cost V 5 bases and J 2 bases, with 9 bases left between them. The DNA of the CDR3 is TGTGCCAGTAGTGGGCAGCCAAACTATGGCTACACCTTC. Protein sequence: CASSGQPNYGYTF.

This chain's CDR3 is CASSLQTESGTDTQYF. For the CDR3, the DNA is TGCGCCAGCAGCTTGCAAACCGAAAGCGGCACAGATACGCAGTATTTT. The gene calls are TRBV5-1 and TRBJ2-3; D not resolved. Looked up from germline, CDR1 is SGHRS and CDR2 is YFSETQ. CDR3 length: 16 residues. The germline V and J ends were trimmed by 1 base and 1 base, with 13 bases remaining between them.